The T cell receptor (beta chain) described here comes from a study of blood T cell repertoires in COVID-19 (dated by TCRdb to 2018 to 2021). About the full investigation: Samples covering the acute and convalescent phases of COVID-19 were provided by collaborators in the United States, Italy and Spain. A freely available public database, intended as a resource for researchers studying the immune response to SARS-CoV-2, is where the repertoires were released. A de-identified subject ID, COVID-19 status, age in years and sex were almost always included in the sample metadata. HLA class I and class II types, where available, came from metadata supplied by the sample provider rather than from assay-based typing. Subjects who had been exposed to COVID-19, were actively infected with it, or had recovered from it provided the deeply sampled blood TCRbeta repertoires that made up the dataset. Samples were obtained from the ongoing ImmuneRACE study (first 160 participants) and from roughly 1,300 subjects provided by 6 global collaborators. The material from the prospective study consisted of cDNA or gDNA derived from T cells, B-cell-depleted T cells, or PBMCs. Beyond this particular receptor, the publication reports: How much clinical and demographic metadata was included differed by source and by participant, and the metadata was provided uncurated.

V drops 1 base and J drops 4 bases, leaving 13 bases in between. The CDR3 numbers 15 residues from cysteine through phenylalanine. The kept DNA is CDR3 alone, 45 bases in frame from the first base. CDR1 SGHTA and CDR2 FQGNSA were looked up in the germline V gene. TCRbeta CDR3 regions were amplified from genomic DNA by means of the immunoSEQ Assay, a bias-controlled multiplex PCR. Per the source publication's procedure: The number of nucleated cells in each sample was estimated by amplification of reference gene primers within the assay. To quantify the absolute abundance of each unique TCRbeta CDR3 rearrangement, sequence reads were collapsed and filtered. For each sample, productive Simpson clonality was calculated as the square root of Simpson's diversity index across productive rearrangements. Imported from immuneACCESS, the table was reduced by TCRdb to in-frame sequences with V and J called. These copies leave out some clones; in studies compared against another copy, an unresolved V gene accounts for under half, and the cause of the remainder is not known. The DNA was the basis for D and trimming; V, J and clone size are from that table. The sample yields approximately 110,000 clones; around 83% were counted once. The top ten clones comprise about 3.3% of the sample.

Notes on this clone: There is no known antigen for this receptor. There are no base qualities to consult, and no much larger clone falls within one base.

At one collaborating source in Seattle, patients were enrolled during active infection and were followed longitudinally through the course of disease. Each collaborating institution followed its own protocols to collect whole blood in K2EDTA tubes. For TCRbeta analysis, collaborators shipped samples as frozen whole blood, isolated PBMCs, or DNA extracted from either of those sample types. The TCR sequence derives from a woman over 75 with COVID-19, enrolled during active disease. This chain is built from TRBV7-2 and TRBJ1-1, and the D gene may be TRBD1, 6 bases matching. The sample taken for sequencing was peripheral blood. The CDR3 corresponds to CASSLDVGAFTEAFF. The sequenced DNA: TGTGCCAGCAGCTTAGATGTGGGGGCGTTCACTGAAGCTTTCTTT.